The 9 T cell receptor beta chains below come from one sample, sequenced in a study of control samples from healthy donors and cancer patients. Measured with immunoSEQ multiplex PCR; TCRdb has only the in-frame clones, and not every one. The profile shows around 95,000 clones, roughly 80% of them singletons. Sequencing input: blood. These receptors all stem from a man aged 25-45 years in good health.

The V gene is TRBV19, the J gene TRBJ1-3; D perhaps matches TRBD1 (5 bases). The length of the CDR3 is 15 residues. CDR1 and CDR2 (germline): LNHDA, SQIVND (reference sequence). V lost 7 bases to trimming and J lost 0 bases, with 13 bases between them. This CDR3 is CASTEGPSSGNTIYF. In nucleotides, the CDR3 is TGTGCCAGTACCGAGGGACCCTCCTCTGGAAACACCATATATTTT.

The chain employs TRBV27 and TRBJ2-2, with D hard to call. The germline V and J ends were trimmed by 1 base and 6 bases, with 6 bases remaining between them. Germline V gene lookup returns CDR1 MNHEY and CDR2 SMNVEV (reference sequence). There are 13 residues in the CDR3. The CDR3 nucleotides are TGTGCCAGCAGTTTATGGTTAGCCGGGGAGCTGTTTTTT. This gives the protein CASSLWLAGELFF.

V gene TRBV9 combines with J gene TRBJ2-2, with unresolved D. Between the trimmed V and J ends, which lost 0 bases and 7 bases, there was a span of 7 bases. Looked up from germline, CDR1 is SGDLS and CDR2 is YYNGEE. The CDR3 runs to 13 residues. This CDR3 is CASSVVGFGELFF. In DNA form, the CDR3 reads TGTGCCAGCAGCGTAGTAGGGTTCGGGGAGCTGTTTTTT.

This clone was found once. The genes are TRBV25-1 and TRBJ2-3, with 7 bases aligning to TRBD2. Germline CDR1 and CDR2: MGHDK and SYGVNS. V shed 2 bases, J shed 0 bases, and the junction held 11 bases outside the gene matches. The CDR3 spans 18 residues. This chain's CDR3 is CASSEGRGRGLSTDTQYF. In nucleotides, the CDR3 is TGTGCCAGCAGTGAAGGGCGGGGGAGGGGCCTTAGCACAGATACGCAGTATTTT.

V and J are TRBV27 and TRBJ1-4; TRBD1 matches at 8 bases. V shed 6 bases, J shed 7 bases, and the junction held 7 bases outside the gene matches. Germline loops: CDR1 MNHEY, CDR2 SMNVEV (reference sequence). The CDR3 contains 14 residues. CDR3: CASRRTGFGEKLFF. The CDR3 DNA sequence: TGTGCCAGCAGACGGACAGGGTTCGGTGAAAAACTGTTTTTT.

In DNA, the CDR3 is TGTGCCACCCGCGGGATTAACACCGGGGAGCTGTTTTTT. Translating it yields CATRGINTGELFF. The V gene is TRBV24-1, the J gene TRBJ2-2, with D possibly matching TRBD2 (6 bases). Germline CDR1 reads KGHDR; CDR2 reads SFDVKD. Trimming stripped 9 bases from V and 2 bases from J, with 9 bases between. The CDR3 spans 13 residues.

Here the CDR3 reads CASTTTEYNEQFF. The CDR3 coding sequence is TGTGCCAGCACCACGACAGAGTACAATGAGCAGTTCTTC. The J gene is TRBJ2-1, the V gene TRBV12-3 or TRBV12-4; possibly TRBD1 for D (5 bases). The V end was cut by 7 bases, the J end by 4 bases, with 11 bases between. The CDR3 contains 13 residues.

The rearrangement uses TRBV19 and TRBJ1-5, with TRBD1 as a possible D gene (5 bases). V lost 6 bases, J lost 4 bases, and 19 bases lay in between. Germline values: CDR1 LNHDA, CDR2 SQIVND (reference sequence). The CDR3 consists of 16 residues. Here the CDR3 reads CASSPDFTGWNQPQHF. DNA of the CDR3: TGTGCCAGTAGCCCTGATTTTACAGGCTGGAATCAGCCCCAGCATTTT.

The chain recombines TRBV28 with TRBJ1-4, with a weak D call TRBD1 (5 bases). The V gene's germline CDR1 is MDHEN and CDR2 SYDVKM. This CDR3 region has 13 residues. V lost 10 bases and J 6 bases, leaving 15 bases between the germline ends. CDR3 amino acids: CATQRDFYEKLFF. Written as DNA, the CDR3 is TGTGCCACCCAACGGGACTTTTATGAAAAACTGTTTTTT. The full variable domain, completed using reference TRBV28 and TRBJ1-4, is DVKVTQSSRYLVKRTGEKVFLECVQDMDHENMFWYRQDPGLGLRLIYFSYDVKMKEKGDIPEGYSVSREKKERFSLILESASTNQTSMYLCATQRDFYEKLFFGSGTQLSVL.